This T cell receptor (beta chain) was sequenced in a study of human T cells and chemical hapten exposure. As to time point: patch test 3, about 24 weeks after DPC sensitization. Treatment specified: therapeutic diphenylcyclopropenone sensitization with weekly scalp DPC. Suited to DPC and affected by alopecia, the donors ranged from 18 to 70 years old. This clonotype appeared a few times. Its antigen is not identified. TCRdb called the RACE reads again in MiXCR, with one record for every CDR3 protein. The sample carries under 200,000 distinct CDR3 sequences, 28% recorded once. The study, taken as a whole, reports: Sensitization with DPC brought no change to TCRs above 1 in 1000 in frequency.

V lost 4 bases to trimming and J lost 0 bases, with 14 bases between them. The V gene's germline CDR1 is GTSNPN and CDR2 SVGIG (reference sequence). CDR3 size: 15 residues. The chain has TRBV30 and TRBJ2-3; D may be TRBD1 (5 bases). Here the sequenced sample was whole blood, taken in connection with sensitization to the hapten diphenylcyclopropenone (DPC). The sequence was collected from a woman under 30 with alopecia areata. Some clones in this sample may be carry-over from other donors' samples. DNA of the CDR3: TGTGCCTGGACTAGACAGCAAACTAGCACAGATACGCAGTATTTT. Translating it yields CAWTRQQTSTDTQYF. Full variable domain (remainder filled in from reference TRBV30 and TRBJ2-3): SQTIHQWPATLVQPVGSPLSLECTVEGTSNPNLYWYRQAAGRGLQLLFYSVGIGQISSEVPQNLSASRPQDRQFILSSKKLLLSDSGFYLCAWTRQQTSTDTQYFGPGTRLTVL.